A selection of T cell receptor beta chains follows, all from one sample in a study of blood T cell repertoires in COVID-19. Some clones are missing from TCRdb's copy, which holds only in-frame ones; the method was immunoSEQ multiplex PCR. The sample holds some 150,000 clones; around 86% are singletons and the top ten take roughly 3.9%. Sequenced sample: PBMCs or T cells enriched from blood (not recorded which). The receptors derive from a man aged 50-60 years who had recovered from COVID-19. Each CDR3 is given with its conserved first and last residue.

j_gene,v_gene,CDR3aa
TRBJ1-4,TRBV5-4,CASSPTGSTNEKLFF
TRBJ2-1,TRBV10-1,CASEGLADYNEQFF
TRBJ2-4,TRBV19,CASNGGAWNIQYF
TRBJ2-7,TRBV7-9,CASSLSEATYEQYF
TRBJ1-1,TRBV6-2/TRBV6-3,CASSYKGMNTEAFF
TRBJ2-5,TRBV24-1,CATSDTGTSGETQYF
TRBJ1-5,TRBV2,CASSGRESNQPQHF
TRBJ2-7,TRBV19,CASRAREGLTYEQYF
TRBJ2-2,TRBV6-5,CASIKSGVTGELFF
TRBJ1-1,TRBV18,CASSPLRGDGTEAFF
TRBJ2-3,TRBV9,CASSSPPGQGYTDTQYF
TRBJ2-1,TRBV7-2,CASSLARGRTYNEQFF
TRBJ2-5,TRBV12-5,CASGLTQETQYF
TRBJ2-7,TRBV20-1,CSANLYEQYF
TRBJ1-6,TRBV4-3,CASSQDTDPMFSPLHF
TRBJ2-2,TRBV7-8,CASSLRLAETGELFF
TRBJ2-1,TRBV11-2,CASSSTGNNEQFF
TRBJ1-2,TRBV19,CASSPGQGVSGYTF
TRBJ2-5,TRBV7-9,CASSPGTGGGQETQYF
TRBJ1-2,TRBV6-5,CASSWGGGNYGYTF
TRBJ1-5,TRBV15,CATSKPGGQPQHF
TRBJ1-5,TRBV12-2,CASRLDRDSNQPQHF
TRBJ1-1,TRBV3-1/TRBV3-2,CASSQPTGSHTEAFF
TRBJ1-3,TRBV6-2/TRBV6-3,CASSSPSHPRSGNTIYF
TRBJ2-3,TRBV15,CATSRGWTEEDTQYF
TRBJ2-7,TRBV7-2,CASSLEGGGALNYEQYF
TRBJ1-6,TRBV25-1,CASRQVNSPLHF
TRBJ2-3,TRBV5-1,CASSQLRGAGDTQYF
TRBJ1-5,TRBV19,CASAGQGGNQPQHF
TRBJ1-1,TRBV6-2/TRBV6-3,CASSWQGRKGTEAFF
TRBJ1-1,TRBV7-9,CASRRGSENTEAFF
TRBJ2-2,TRBV29-1,CSVGQGSGELFF
TRBJ2-7,TRBV12-3/TRBV12-4,CASRTSGRVQYF
TRBJ2-1,TRBV15,CATSDPKAGGAYNEQFF
TRBJ1-1,TRBV5-1,CASSFTGGISGTEAFF
TRBJ1-5,TRBV19,CASSLDRGSQPQHF
TRBJ1-1,TRBV28,CASTLAGVSEAFF
TRBJ1-2,TRBV12-3/TRBV12-4,CASSLRTHNGYTF
TRBJ2-7,TRBV27,CASSLSSGGGGGSYEQYF
TRBJ2-2,TRBV12-5,CASGSSNTGELFF
TRBJ1-4,TRBV5-4,CASSLSGGTGREKLFF
TRBJ2-7,TRBV28,CASSRLTGVREQYF
TRBJ2-3,TRBV11-3,CASSPGYAGGTDTQYF
TRBJ2-7,TRBV25-1,CASSWGTFLYEQYF
TRBJ1-5,TRBV15,CATSRGTGANQPQHF
TRBJ2-5,TRBV6-5,CASSSGTGVGETQYF
TRBJ2-7,TRBV7-2,CASSFSSGVEQYF
TRBJ1-6,TRBV5-1,CASSLEGTGVVSPLHF
TRBJ1-3,TRBV5-1,CASSLTGAGNTIYF
TRBJ2-5,TRBV2,CASSVKAEQETQYF
TRBJ1-6,TRBV28,CASMLSLGGYNSPLHF